Shown below are 3 T cell receptor beta chains from a single sample sequenced in a study of sequential checkpoint blockade in melanoma. Sequenced by immunoSEQ multiplex PCR; TCRdb stores in-frame clones only, minus some. This sample has around 12,000 clones, with roughly 80% found just once. Regarding treatment: randomized to nivolumab then ipilimumab (arm A) or the reverse (arm B). Sequencing used CD8+ T cells sorted from blood (inferred from file names), obtained from a patient given nivolumab and ipilimumab in sequence. The receptors originated from a human donor with melanoma.

The V and J genes are TRBV7-9 and TRBJ1-1, with 7 bases aligning to TRBD1. The CDR3 has 15 residues. The J segment lost 4 bases and the V segment lost 3 bases, leaving 8 bases of the junction unmatched. The V gene's germline CDR1 is SEHNR and CDR2 FQNEAQ (reference sequence). The CDR3 is CASSFGTAPRTEAFF. DNA for the CDR3: TGTGCCAGCAGCTTTGGGACAGCCCCCCGCACTGAAGCTTTCTTT.

The chain recombines TRBV29-1 with TRBJ2-7; 8 bases match TRBD1. V gave up 5 bases and J gave up 7 bases; unmatched junction bases: 16. The CDR3 length is 15 residues. CDR1 SQVTM and CDR2 ANQGSEA come from the germline V gene. In DNA form, the CDR3 reads TGCAGCGTTATTTCCGGACAGGGCGATTTTAGAGAGCAGTACTTC. Protein product: CSVISGQGDFREQYF.

The chain combines TRBV21-1 with TRBJ1-2; the table's D call of TRBD1 was not tested on the DNA. TRBV21-1 is deemed a pseudogene. The CDR3 covers 17 residues. As DNA, the CDR3 is TGTGCCAGCAGCCCCAGAGACAGGGGGCGCGAGGACTATGGCTACACCTTC. It translates to CASSPRDRGREDYGYTF.